Listed here are 22 T cell receptor delta chains from one sample, sequenced in a study of gamma-delta T cells after stem cell transplantation. TCRdb re-called the RT-PCR reads through CATT. The table includes around 16,000 delta-chain clones, roughly 9.1% detected once. The sequenced sample was gamma-delta T cells. The source of these receptors is a human donor. It is not recorded whose cells these are; they may come from a transplant donor.

Comment on this clone: Relative to the germline gene, one junction end is altered; a read error may explain this. V and J are TRDV1 and TRDJ1; the D gene could be TRDD1 or TRDD3 (6 bases each). The CDR3 loop spans 22 amino acids. In germline, CDR1 is TSWWSYY, CDR2 QGS. The CDR3 region is CAIGEILYRRWDRARYTDKLIF. The CDR3, as DNA: TGTGCTATTGGGGAAATACTTTACAGAAGGTGGGATAGGGCCCGTTACACCGATAAACTCATCTTT.

As concerns this clone: A read error likely explains this, since a far larger clone differs by one base. The sample holds other DNA sequences that translate to the same CDR3. In DNA, the CDR3 is TGTGCCTGTGACACCGTTGGGGGGTATTACACCGATAAACTCATCTTT. The encoded protein is CACDTVGGYYTDKLIF. This chain connects TRDV2 to TRDJ1; tentatively, D is TRDD3 (6 bases). V dropped 0 bases and J dropped 0 bases, with 13 bases sitting between them. Looked up from germline, CDR1 is GEAIGNYY and CDR2 is EKD. The CDR3 covers 16 residues.

A note on this clone: The mismatch at residue 3 between this DNA's translation and the TCRdb protein of a much larger clone likely reflects a read error; the protein shown is translated from the DNA. The chain combines TRDV2 with TRDJ3; 13 bases fit TRDD3. Germline values: CDR1 GEAIGNYY, CDR2 EKD. This CDR3 spans 19 amino acids. The CDR3 is CARDLLGDTGSWDTRQMFF. DNA of the CDR3: TGTGCCCGTGATCTACTGGGGGATACGGGGTCCTGGGACACCCGACAGATGTTTTTC.

At least ten counts were recorded for this clone. A read error may explain this, as a much larger clone is one base away. The chain carries TRDV2 and TRDJ1, with D tentatively TRDD3 (6 bases). The CDR3 extends over 16 amino acids. Germline CDR1 GEAIGNYY, CDR2 EKD. V was pared by 3 bases and J by 1 base, with 17 bases between. The chain's CDR3 is CACDGWGLASTDKLIF. CDR3 DNA: TGTGCCTGTGACGGGTGGGGATTGGCGAGCACCGATAAACTCATCTTT.

A few counts support this clone. This rearrangement joins TRDV2 to TRDJ1; 13 bases map to TRDD3. V lost 3 bases to trimming and J lost 1 base; unmatched junction nucleotides: 10. CDR3 length: 18 residues. CDR1 and CDR2 from the germline V gene are GEAIGNYY and EKD. The CDR3 is CACDALLGDTLFTDKLIF. Here the CDR3 DNA reads TGTGCCTGTGACGCATTACTGGGGGATACGCTTTTCACCGATAAACTCATCTTT.

This clone was seen a handful of times. Mismatch with germline at one junction end may stem from a read error. Other nucleotide sequences in the sample specify the same CDR3. This chain uses TRDV2 with TRDJ1; D call uncertain. The CDR3 sequence is 16 residues long. Germline loops: CDR1 GEAIGNYY, CDR2 EKD. CDR3 sequence: CACDTVDTPVTYKLIF. The CDR3 nucleotides read TGTGCCTGTGACACGGTGGACACCCCCGTCACCTATAAACTCATCTTT.

Details on this clone: The TCRdb record carries a much larger clone's protein, which differs from this DNA's translation at residue 12; a read error is the likely cause, and the protein listed here is the DNA translation. This chain uses TRDV2 with TRDJ1; 7 bases are a match to TRDD3. The ends lost 0 bases at V and 7 bases at J; junction bases unmatched: 22. Germline values: CDR1 GEAIGNYY, CDR2 EKD. CDR3 length: 19 amino acids. The CDR3 DNA reads as TGTGCCTGTGACACCGTTATGGCTCAGCTGGGGGGTAGAATTGGTAAACTCATCTTT. This encodes CACDTVMAQLGGRIGKLIF.

On this clone itself: This sequence is one base from a far larger clone and is likely a read error. Within the sample, other DNA sequences also encode this same CDR3. The chain has TRDV2 and TRDJ3, with 11 bases fitting TRDD3. Germline-derived CDR1 and CDR2 are GEAIGNYY and EKD. The CDR3 totals 19 residues. After removal of 0 bases from V and 1 base from J, the junction contained 4 bases not matched to a gene. DNA for the CDR3: TGTGCCTGTGACACCGGCTTGGGGGATACGTCCTGGGACACCCGACAGATGTTTTTC. Translating it yields CACDTGLGDTSWDTRQMFF.

Concerning this clone: TCRdb pairs this DNA with a much larger clone's protein that differs at residue 11, likely a read error; the protein shown was translated from the DNA. The rearrangement joins TRDV2 to TRDJ1, with D unresolved. Trimming removed 3 bases at V and 0 bases at J, with 28 bases between. The germline V gene has CDR1 GEAIGNYY and CDR2 EKD. The CDR3 has 20 residues. The CDR3 here is CACDSRTSRAAGSYTDKLIF. Written as DNA, the CDR3 is TGTGCCTGTGACTCTAGAACTTCTAGGGCTGCGGGCTCGTACACCGATAAACTCATCTTT.

This clone was detected ten times or more. The same CDR3 is also encoded by other DNA sequences in this sample. V gene TRDV2 combines with J gene TRDJ1, with 12 bases identical to TRDD3. The CDR3 loop spans 18 amino acids. V lost 3 bases and J lost 0; bases outside the gene matches: 10. The germline V gene has CDR1 GEAIGNYY and CDR2 EKD. In nucleotides, the CDR3 is TGTGCCTGTGACGCCTTACTGGGGGATACCCCGAACACCGATAAACTCATCTTT. Amino acid sequence: CACDALLGDTPNTDKLIF.

Concerning this clone: A far larger clone is one base from this, pointing to a likely read error. Other DNA variants within this sample encode the same CDR3. The chain links TRAV29/DV5 to TRDJ1; 8 bases are shared with TRDD3. Per the germline V gene, CDR1 is NSMFDY and CDR2 is ISSIKDK. The CDR3 length is 13 residues. CDR3 sequence: CAAQFKRGDKLIF. In DNA, the CDR3 is TGTGCAGCACAATTTAAGAGGGGGGATAAGCTCATCTTT.

As for this clone: It may be a read error: a sequence one base away is much more abundant. The chain uses TRAV29/DV5 and TRDJ1; TRDD3 aligns across 12 bases. Germline V gene lookup returns CDR1 NSMFDY and CDR2 ISSIKDK. The CDR3 has 17 residues. With V trimmed by 5 bases and J by 1 base, 12 bases remained unmatched. CDR3 amino acids: CAASSHPGGYGTDKLIF. The CDR3 nucleotides read TGTGCAGCCTCTTCCCACCCTGGGGGATACGGCACCGATAAACTCATCTTT.

A note on this clone: This likely reflects a read error, since a far larger clone is one base away. The same CDR3 also results from other DNA sequences found in this sample. The CDR3: CACDPLGDRDTDKLIF. CDR3 coding DNA: TGTGCCTGTGACCCTCTGGGGGATCGAGACACCGATAAACTCATCTTT. This rearrangement joins TRDV2 to TRDJ1, with 9 bases aligning to TRDD3. The CDR3 is 16 amino acids. J gave up 0 bases and V 3 bases, and 7 bases lay outside the gene matches. The V gene's germline CDR1 is GEAIGNYY and CDR2 EKD.

This clone showed up just a few times. TCRdb has a much larger clone's protein, which differs at residue 16 from the translation of this DNA, likely because of a read error; what is shown is the protein translated from the DNA. The sample carries other DNA sequences with the same CDR3. The chain joins TRDV2 to TRDJ1; 12 nucleotides line up with TRDD3. Germline CDR1 is GEAIGNYY and CDR2 is EKD. The CDR3 spans 21 residues. The CDR3 sequence is CACDTVTGGYNGTSYIDKLIF. The CDR3 DNA follows: TGTGCCTGTGACACCGTCACTGGGGGATACAACGGGACTTCGTACATCGATAAACTTATCTTT.

This clone was recorded at least ten times. This CDR3 is also generated by other DNA sequences in the sample. The V and J genes are TRDV1 and TRDJ1; maybe TRDD2 (5 bases). The CDR3 is 19 amino acids. Trimming stripped 1 base from V and 0 bases from J, with 21 bases between. The V gene's germline CDR1 is TSWWSYY and CDR2 QGS. The CDR3: CALGEPFLFRLLNTDKLIF. CDR3 in DNA: TGTGCTCTTGGGGAACCCTTTCTCTTCCGTCTACTGAACACCGATAAACTCATCTTT.

Worth noting for this clone: An end of the junction does not agree with germline; a read error may underlie this. The V gene is TRDV1, the J gene TRDJ1, with D maybe TRDD3 (6 bases). This CDR3 is 22 amino acids long. Looked up from germline, CDR1 is TSWWSYY and CDR2 is QGS. The CDR3: CAIGGGASTAPERGEQTPKPIF. CDR3 DNA sequence: TGTGCTATTGGGGGGGGCGCCTCCACCGCTCCCGAACGGGGGGAACAAACGCCTAAACCCATCTTT.

Details on this clone: TCRdb's protein for this DNA is that of a much larger clone and differs from the translation at residue 11, likely a read error; the protein shown is the DNA translation. The V gene is TRDV3, the J gene TRDJ1; TRDD3 agrees at 7 bases. The CDR3 has 15 residues. Germline V gene sequence: CDR1 TVYSNPD, CDR2 GDNSRS (reference sequence). Germline trimming cut 3 bases from V and 7 bases from J; bases unmatched to any gene: 17. Here the CDR3 reads CALVAGADTVGKLIF. The CDR3, as DNA: TGTGCCTTGGTAGCTGGGGCGGATACGGTCGGTAAACTCATCTTT.

The chain uses TRDV2 and TRDJ1, with 11 bases fitting TRDD3. Germline CDR1 GEAIGNYY, CDR2 EKD. The junction had 20 bases not matched to a gene; V was cut back by 3 bases and J by 3 bases. CDR3 length: 20 amino acids. The CDR3 nucleotides read TGTGCCTGTGACCCAGTGGCCGTGCTTGGGGGATACGCGGACGCCGATAAACTCATCTTT. Translation gives CACDPVAVLGGYADADKLIF.

Turning to this clone: The junction does not match germline at one end; this may be a read error. The chain has TRDV2 and TRDJ3, with a weak D call TRDD3 (6 bases). CDR1 and CDR2 (germline): GEAIGNYY, EKD. The CDR3 sequence is 22 residues long. The CDR3 region is CACDLTPPGVASGSWDNRPMFF. CDR3 DNA sequence: TGTGCCTGTGACCTAACTCCGCCTGGGGTCGCTTCCGGCTCCTGGGACAACCGACCGATGTTTTTC.

This clone is classed as medium-sized (0.01 to 0.1%). Other DNA sequences of this sample code for an identical CDR3. J is TRDJ1 and V is TRDV1; 9 bases line up with TRDD3. The CDR3 contains 18 residues. The V and J ends lost 0 bases and 0 bases, in that order; junction bases with no gene match: 8. Germline loops: CDR1 TSWWSYY, CDR2 QGS. Here the CDR3 DNA reads TGTGCTCTTGGGGAACTAGAGACTGGGGGACCGTACACCGATAAACTCATCTTT. Translation gives CALGELETGGPYTDKLIF.

Remarks on this clone: Mismatch with germline at one junction end may stem from a read error. V gene TRDV2 combines with J gene TRDJ1, with D perhaps matching TRDD2 or TRDD3 (5 bases each). This CDR3 region has 20 residues. Germline CDR1 GEAIGNYY, CDR2 EKD. Here the CDR3 DNA reads TGTGCCTGTGACACTCTACCTTCTCGGGCTGGGTTCTCTTACACCGATACACTCATCTTT. Its protein product is CACDTLPSRAGFSYTDTLIF.

The rearrangement joins TRDV1 to TRDJ1; TRDD3 agrees at 11 bases. After removal of 9 bases from V and 0 bases from J, the junction contained 39 bases not matched to a gene. Germline lookup yields CDR1 TSWWSYY and CDR2 QGS. This CDR3 has 26 residues. This CDR3 reads CALGLPIHPAGFLMGDTPLYTDKLIF. In DNA form, the CDR3 reads TGTGCTCTCGGCCTTCCAATACATCCCGCTGGGTTCCTGATGGGGGATACGCCCCTGTACACCGATAAACTCATCTTT.